Listed below are T cell receptor beta chains from one sample, sequenced in a study of graft-versus-host responses after intestinal transplantation. Their specific antigens are unknown. Sequenced by immunoSEQ multiplex PCR; TCRdb stores in-frame clones only, minus some. The sample yields roughly 90,000 clones, around 93% seen once. The sequencing used unstimulated CD4+ T cells sorted from spleen or lymph node cells, collected before transplant. These receptors originate from a human donor who was the organ donor for an intestinal transplant. Each CDR3 is given with its conserved first and last residue. The order of the fields is CDR3 length, V gene, D gene, J gene, clone size, CDR3 DNA, CDR3 protein. D genes are given only for firm matches. For some rows the clone size is stated as once, few or many, or as a class when expanded; others skip it.

18	TRBV7-8	-	TRBJ1-3	-	TGTGCCAGCAGCTTAGGGGTTGACATTTTGAGCTCTGGAAACACCATATATTTT	CASSLGVDILSSGNTIYF
13	TRBV2	TRBD1	TRBJ2-7	few	TGTGCCAGCAACAGGGGCCCACCCTACGAGCAGTACTTC	CASNRGPPYEQYF
12	TRBV30	-	TRBJ2-7	-	TGTGCCTGGAGTGATCCGGGTAACGAGCAGTACTTC	CAWSDPGNEQYF
16	TRBV27	-	TRBJ2-5	-	TGTGCCAGCAGTTTTTCGGTAGCGCCCACACAAGAGACCCAGTACTTC	CASSFSVAPTQETQYF
12	TRBV7-9	-	TRBJ1-4	-	TGTGCCAGCAGCTACAATAATGAAAAACTGTTTTTT	CASSYNNEKLFF
13	TRBV4-2	-	TRBJ2-3	-	TGTGCCAGCAGCCAAGGCGGTTGGTCTACGCAGTATTTT	CASSQGGWSTQYF
15	TRBV19	-	TRBJ1-6	once	TGTGCCAGTACCACCTCAGGGGTCCTTCGTTCACCCCTCCACTTT	CASTTSGVLRSPLHF
13	TRBV14	-	TRBJ2-5	-	TGTGCCAGCAGCCAAGCGACTATAGAGACCCAGTACTTC	CASSQATIETQYF
18	TRBV12-2	-	TRBJ1-3	-	TGTGCAAGTCGCTTTACTAGGCCGGACAGGGCACCGTTGTGCACCATATATTTT	CASRFTRPDRAPLCTIYF
14	TRBV7-9	TRBD1	TRBJ1-1	few	TGTGCCAGCAGCTTAGGGACAGGGAACACTGAAGCTTTCTTT	CASSLGTGNTEAFF
17	TRBV19	TRBD1	TRBJ2-7	-	TGTGCCAGTAGTCGGCAAGGACAGGCGGCGGTATCCTACGAGCAGTACTTC	CASSRQGQAAVSYEQYF
16	TRBV15	TRBD2	TRBJ2-3	once	TGTGCCACCAGCAGAGAGGCTAGCGGGGGGGTAGATACGCAGTATTTT	CATSREASGGVDTQYF
14	TRBV6-6	-	TRBJ2-2	-	TGTGCCAGCAGTTACAAAGGGGTTCCCGGGGAGCTGTTTTTT	CASSYKGVPGELFF
15	TRBV6-6	TRBD1	TRBJ1-5	-	TGTGCCAGCAGCGGGGACAGGGCCTCCAATCAGCCCCAGCATTTT	CASSGDRASNQPQHF
16	TRBV4-2	-	TRBJ2-5	-	TGTGCCAGCAGCCAAGATGAGGGGGGGAGGGAAGAGACCCAGTACTTC	CASSQDEGGREETQYF
17	TRBV13	TRBD1	TRBJ1-3	-	TGTGCCAGCAGCACCCGGACAGGGGGCCACTCTGGAAACACCATATATTTT	CASSTRTGGHSGNTIYF
12	TRBV28	TRBD1	TRBJ2-7	-	TGTGCCACCTACAGGGGGGAATACGAGCAGTACTTC	CATYRGEYEQYF
13	TRBV7-3	-	TRBJ2-7	-	TGTGCCAGCAGTCGGGGTACGGGCTACGAGCAGTACTTC	CASSRGTGYEQYF
15	TRBV6-1	TRBD1	TRBJ1-1	once	TGTGCCAGCAGTGCTATACAGGGGTCGGTGACTGAAGCTTTCTTT	CASSAIQGSVTEAFF
14	TRBV9	-	TRBJ2-5	-	TGTGCCAGCAGCGTAGGGGGCGTGGAAGAGACCCAGTACTTC	CASSVGGVEETQYF
15	TRBV27	TRBD1	TRBJ1-2	-	TGTGCCAGCAGTTTATTCGCAGGGGGCTATAGTGGCTACACCTTC	CASSLFAGGYSGYTF
16	TRBV6-1	TRBD2	TRBJ2-3	-	TGTGCCAGCAGTGTCCCAGCGGGAGCAGGGACAGATACGCAGTATTTT	CASSVPAGAGTDTQYF
15	TRBV5-1	-	TRBJ1-4	-	TGCGCCAGCAGCTTGGGCGGAAAGACTAATGAAAAACTGTTTTTT	CASSLGGKTNEKLFF
15	TRBV4-1	TRBD1	TRBJ1-3	few	TGCGCCAGCAGCCGAGGGGGACAGGACGGAAACACCATATATTTT	CASSRGGQDGNTIYF
13	TRBV7-8	-	TRBJ1-1	-	TGTGCCAGCAGCCCCGATTCTGCGGGTGAAGCTTTCTTT	CASSPDSAGEAFF
19	TRBV14	-	TRBJ1-5	-	TGTGCCAGCAGGTTCTGGGCGCACTGGGCGTCATATGGCAATCAGCCCCAGCATTTT	CASRFWAHWASYGNQPQHF
16	TRBV14	TRBD2	TRBJ2-7	-	TGTGCCAGCAGCCAAGACGGCAGGACTAGCTCCTACGAGCAGTACTTC	CASSQDGRTSSYEQYF
12	TRBV7-6	-	TRBJ2-2	once	TGTGCCAGCAGATCCGGTCACGGGGAGCTGTTTTTT	CASRSGHGELFF
14	TRBV6-6	-	TRBJ1-1	once	TGTGCCAGCAGTTACGAGACAGGGAACACTGAAGCTTTCTTT	CASSYETGNTEAFF
14	TRBV18	TRBD2	TRBJ2-1	-	TGTGCCAGCTCACCAGGACTAGCGTACAATGAGCAGTTCTTC	CASSPGLAYNEQFF
14	TRBV7-9	TRBD1	TRBJ1-1	-	TGTGCCAGCAGCCGTCGGCAGGGGGACACTGAAGCTTTCTTT	CASSRRQGDTEAFF
16	TRBV7-3	TRBD2	TRBJ2-3	-	TGTGCCAGCAGCTTATTAGCGGGGGGCCAAGCGGATACGCAGTATTTT	CASSLLAGGQADTQYF
16	TRBV23-1	-	TRBJ1-1	-	TGCGCCAGCAGTCAATCAGGGGCCCCGATGAACACTGAAGCTTTCTTT	CASSQSGAPMNTEAFF
15	TRBV10-1	-	TRBJ2-3	-	TGCGCCAGCAGTGACTCGATTTCTTCGGGTGGTACGCAGTATTTT	CASSDSISSGGTQYF
16	TRBV13	TRBD2	TRBJ2-7	-	TGTGCCAGCAGCCAACTAGGCGGGAGGCTCCCCTACGAGCAGTACTTC	CASSQLGGRLPYEQYF
13	TRBV18	-	TRBJ2-7	-	TGTGCCAGCTCACCAAGACAGACCTACGAGCAGTACTTC	CASSPRQTYEQYF
14	TRBV29-1	TRBD1	TRBJ2-3	few	TGCAGCGTGCCTGGACAGGGACTCACAGATACGCAGTATTTT	CSVPGQGLTDTQYF
15	TRBV7-6	-	TRBJ2-5	-	TGTGCCAGCAGCTTAGCGCGGGGGCCCGGGGAGACCCAGTACTTC	CASSLARGPGETQYF
15	TRBV28	TRBD2	TRBJ2-1	-	TGTGCCAGCAGTCGGACTAGCGGGAGCTGGGATGAGCAGTTCTTC	CASSRTSGSWDEQFF
13	TRBV10-2	TRBD1	TRBJ1-6	-	TGCGCCAGCACCGGGACAGCTAATTCACCCCTCCACTTT	CASTGTANSPLHF
11	TRBV29-1	-	TRBJ2-1	-	TGCAGCGCAAAAAGCACGAATGAGCAGTTCTTC	CSAKSTNEQFF
15	TRBV29-1	TRBD2	TRBJ2-5	-	TGCAGCGTTTCCGGGACTAGCGGTTTCCAAGAGACCCAGTACTTC	CSVSGTSGFQETQYF
14	TRBV7-9	-	TRBJ1-2	-	TGTGCCAGCAGCTTGAACCAGGGGCACTATGGCTACACCTTC	CASSLNQGHYGYTF
14	TRBV19	-	TRBJ1-6	once	TGTGCCAGTAGTATGTGGGACATTTGGTCACCCCTCCACTTT	CASSMWDIWSPLHF
18	TRBV27	-	TRBJ2-1	-	TGTGCCAGCAGTTTCCAGGGGATGCCTGTCAGCTCCTACAATGAGCAGTTCTTC	CASSFQGMPVSSYNEQFF
11	TRBV28	TRBD2	TRBJ2-1	-	TGTGCCGGGACTAGCGGCAATGAGCAGTTCTTC	CAGTSGNEQFF
16	TRBV7-9	TRBD2	TRBJ2-3	-	TGTGCCAGCTCCGGACTAGCGGGAGTTGGGGTAGATACGCAGTATTTT	CASSGLAGVGVDTQYF
14	TRBV11-3	-	TRBJ1-1	-	TGTGCCAGCAGCCCCCGGACACTCAACACTGAAGCTTTCTTT	CASSPRTLNTEAFF
20	TRBV4-2	-	TRBJ2-7	-	TGTGCCAGCAGCCGAAAGGGGGGTGGGCAGGGGGAACATGGGATCTACGAGCAGTACTTC	CASSRKGGGQGEHGIYEQYF
17	TRBV4-1	TRBD1	TRBJ1-2	-	TGCGCCAGCAGCCTGACACTTACAGGGGAAGGCTCTTATGGCTACACCTTC	CASSLTLTGEGSYGYTF
15	TRBV5-4	TRBD1	TRBJ2-3	-	TGTGCCAGCATTCAACAGGGGTGGAGCACAGATACGCAGTATTTT	CASIQQGWSTDTQYF
14	TRBV5-1	-	TRBJ2-5	-	TGCGCCAGCAGCTTCGCAGGGGCGGAGGAGACCCAGTACTTC	CASSFAGAEETQYF
15	TRBV18	-	TRBJ1-6	-	TGTGCCAGCTCACCATTCACCGGGGTTAATTCACCCCTCCACTTT	CASSPFTGVNSPLHF
14	TRBV29-1	TRBD1	TRBJ1-2	-	TGCAGCGTTGAAGATCGGGACAGGTACTATGGCTACACCTTC	CSVEDRDRYYGYTF